These T cell receptor beta chains were read from a single sample in a study of T-cell reconstitution after alpha-beta-depleted transplantation in children. TCRdb re-called the PCR reads through MiXCR, storing one row per CDR3 protein. The data hold some 220,000 distinct CDR3 sequences, with approximately 11% observed a single time. The input for sequencing was PBMCs, taken before TCRalphabeta/CD19-depleted stem cell transplant. The source is a child less than two years old with acute myeloid leukemia, due to receive a stem cell transplant. The CDR3 runs from the conserved cysteine through the conserved F or W. D genes are given only for firm matches. Rows give clone size only sometimes, using once, few, many, or a class for an expanded clone.

j_call d_call clone_size v_call cdr3_nt cdr3_aa
TRBJ2-1 TRBD2 many TRBV6-2/TRBV6-3 TGTGCCAGCACCAACCTGCGGACTAGCTCATACAATGAGCAGTTCTTC CASTNLRTSSYNEQFF
TRBJ1-5 NA many TRBV28 TGTGCCAGCAGACGACCGGAGGGGCTGAGCAATCAGCCCCAGCATTTT CASRRPEGLSNQPQHF
TRBJ2-1 NA many TRBV3-1 TGTGCCAGCAGCCTCCTAGCTGGGGATGAGCAGTTCTTC CASSLLAGDEQFF
TRBJ2-3 NA NA TRBV20-1 TGCAGTGCTAGATCCACTAGTTTCAATACGCAGTATTTT CSARSTSFNTQYF
TRBJ2-3 NA NA TRBV7-6 TGTGCCAGCAGCCCCAGTGGGGATACGCAGTATTTT CASSPSGDTQYF
TRBJ1-2 NA few TRBV6-4 TGTGCCAGCAGTGAAAAGGCCGGTCTCTTATATGGCTACACCTTC CASSEKAGLLYGYTF
TRBJ2-7 TRBD2 many TRBV5-1 TGCGCCAGCAGCTTAGCGGGAGAAATTACCTACGAGCAGTACTTC CASSLAGEITYEQYF
TRBJ1-5 NA many TRBV29-1 TGCAGCGTTAACGACAGGATCGGTCAGCCCCAGCATTTT CSVNDRIGQPQHF
TRBJ1-5 NA many TRBV7-2 TGTGCCAGCAGCTTACAAAACAATCAGCCCCAGCATTTT CASSLQNNQPQHF
TRBJ2-7 TRBD2 many TRBV20-1 TGCAGTGCTATAGCGGGAGGTTATGGCTACGAGCAGTACTTC CSAIAGGYGYEQYF
TRBJ2-2 TRBD2 many TRBV4-2 TGTGCCAGCAGGCGGACTAGAGACACCGGGGAGCTGTTTTTT CASRRTRDTGELFF
TRBJ2-1 NA many TRBV20-1 TGCAGTGCTAGAGACGGAGGACGGAATGAGCAGTTCTTC CSARDGGRNEQFF
TRBJ2-1 NA NA TRBV11-1 TGTGCCAGCAGCTTAGCGTCTAGCGTCGATGAGCAGTTCTTC CASSLASSVDEQFF
TRBJ2-3 TRBD2 few TRBV5-1 TGCGCCAGCAGCCTATTAGCGGGAGGGTCGGCAGATACGCAGTATTTT CASSLLAGGSADTQYF
TRBJ1-2 TRBD1 many TRBV24-1 TGTGCCACCAGTACTAGACAGGGGGGTGGCTACACCTTC CATSTRQGGGYTF
TRBJ2-6 TRBD2 many TRBV25-1 TGTGCCAGCAGTCCCCGGCTCGGGCTAGCGGGCCATAAGAGCTCTGGGGCCAACGTCCTGACTTTC CASSPRLGLAGHKSSGANVLTF
TRBJ1-5 NA many TRBV5-6 TGTGCCAGCAGCTTGTCGGGGTCGGGTCAGCCCCAGCATTTT CASSLSGSGQPQHF
TRBJ2-1 NA many TRBV5-1 TGCGCCAGCAGCTTGGGCAGTACAATGAGCTTATTGAATGAGCAGTTCTTC CASSLGSTMSLLNEQFF
TRBJ2-5 NA many TRBV19 TGTGCCAGTAGTATTCCGGGAGTTCAAGAGACCCAGTACTTC CASSIPGVQETQYF
TRBJ2-1 TRBD2 many TRBV2 TGTGCCAGCAGCGGACTAGCGGGGGTCGATGAGCAGTTCTTC CASSGLAGVDEQFF
TRBJ2-7 NA many TRBV7-2 TGTGCCAGCAGCTTAGTTCTCGCAGGGAAGTCTAACGAGCAGTACTTC CASSLVLAGKSNEQYF
TRBJ2-3 NA many TRBV6-5 TGTGCCAGCAGTTACTCTTTTCTGCGGGCAAGGGATACGCAGTATTTT CASSYSFLRARDTQYF
TRBJ1-2 NA many TRBV28 TGTGCCAGCACTGGGAATAACTATGGCTACACCTTC CASTGNNYGYTF
TRBJ2-7 TRBD2 many TRBV20-1 TGCAGTGCTAGAAAAACAACCGGGACTAGCGCCCCCGAGCAGTACTTC CSARKTTGTSAPEQYF
TRBJ1-6 NA many TRBV7-3 TGTGCCAGCAGCTTATTAAGTTCGGGTTCACCCCTCCACTTT CASSLLSSGSPLHF
TRBJ2-3 NA many TRBV20-1 TGCAGTGCTAGAGGTCCACTAGCTAGCACAGATACGCAGTATTTT CSARGPLASTDTQYF
TRBJ2-7 TRBD1 many TRBV7-3 TGTGCCAGCAGCTTAATGGGGACAGGGGCCTACGAGCAGTACTTC CASSLMGTGAYEQYF
TRBJ2-2 TRBD2 many TRBV12-3/TRBV12-4 TGTGCCAGCAGCCCGAATCTAGCGGGAGGGCCTTTGGACACCGGGGAGCTGTTTTTT CASSPNLAGGPLDTGELFF
TRBJ2-1 TRBD1 many TRBV28 TGTGCCAGCAGTTTACGAAGGGGGCATCCTTTCAATGAGCAGTTCTTC CASSLRRGHPFNEQFF
TRBJ2-5 TRBD2 many TRBV7-2 TGTGCCAGCAGCCGGGGCTTAGCGGGGGTAGAGACCCAGTACTTC CASSRGLAGVETQYF
TRBJ2-3 NA NA TRBV10-2 TGCGCCAGCAGTGAGTTCGCCCTGGGCACAGATACGCAGTATTTT CASSEFALGTDTQYF
TRBJ1-4 TRBD1 many TRBV5-1 TGCGCCAGCAGCTTCACAGGGGAAGGGGAAAAACTGTTTTTT CASSFTGEGEKLFF
TRBJ2-7 NA many TRBV12-3/TRBV12-4 TGTGCCAGCAGGCGGGCCTACGAGCAGTACTTC CASRRAYEQYF
TRBJ2-3 NA many TRBV4-3 TGCGCCAGCAGCCCGCACCCCCTTACTAGCAGTAGCACAGATACGCAGTATTTT CASSPHPLTSSSTDTQYF
TRBJ1-1 TRBD1 many TRBV12-3/TRBV12-4 TGTGCCAGCAGTTTAACAGGGGAGGTGACTGAAGCTTTCTTT CASSLTGEVTEAFF
TRBJ2-1 NA NA TRBV28 TGTGCCAGCAGTCTCCGACCATCCTACAATGAGCAGTTCTTC CASSLRPSYNEQFF
TRBJ2-2 NA NA TRBV14 TGTGCCAGCAGCCGCGGGACTCCGAACACCGGGGAGCTGTTTTTT CASSRGTPNTGELFF
TRBJ2-1 NA many TRBV9 TGTGCCAGCAGCGTAGGGGGAACTAGCCTCTCCTACAATGAGCAGTTCTTC CASSVGGTSLSYNEQFF
TRBJ2-3 TRBD2 many TRBV7-2 TGTGCCAGCAGCCCCCAACTAGCGGGGGGCCTGGGTACAGATACGCAGTATTTT CASSPQLAGGLGTDTQYF
TRBJ1-4 NA many TRBV20-1 TGCAGTGCTAGAGACCGGGGTGGGAATGAAAAACTGTTTTTT CSARDRGGNEKLFF
TRBJ2-1 TRBD2 many TRBV4-2 TGTGCCAGCGGGCCGGGACTAGCGGACTACAATGAGCAGTTCTTC CASGPGLADYNEQFF
TRBJ2-7 NA NA TRBV3-1 TGTGCCAGCAGCCAAGATACAGGGTACTCCTACGAGCAGTACTTC CASSQDTGYSYEQYF
TRBJ2-7 NA many TRBV28 TGTGCCAGCAGTCCTTATGGCCAGGGCAATGAGGAGCAGTACTTC CASSPYGQGNEEQYF
TRBJ2-1 TRBD2 many TRBV5-1 TGCGCCAGCAGTCCTAGCGGTCAAAGCTCCTACAATGAGCAGTTCTTC CASSPSGQSSYNEQFF
TRBJ2-2 NA many TRBV6-1 TGTGCCAGCAGTGTTAACGGGGGAGGCCCGAGCACCGGGGAGCTGTTTTTT CASSVNGGGPSTGELFF
TRBJ2-7 NA many TRBV20-1 TGCAGTGCTAGAGAACTCTTTATGGGGTCTCCCTACGAGCAGTACTTC CSARELFMGSPYEQYF
TRBJ2-2 NA many TRBV20-1 TGCAGTGCTCAGTACACCGGGGAGTTGTTTTTT CSAQYTGELFF
TRBJ2-2 TRBD1 NA TRBV18 TGTGCCAGCTCACCGGGACAGTCCTTCGGGGAGCTGTTTTTT CASSPGQSFGELFF
TRBJ2-3 TRBD2 many TRBV7-3 TGTGCCAGCAGCTTAATGGGGGGGACTAGCGGGGTTAACACAGATACGCAGTATTTT CASSLMGGTSGVNTDTQYF
TRBJ1-6 NA many TRBV6-5 TGTGCCAGCAGTTACCTCCGACAGGTGAATTCACCCCTCCACTTT CASSYLRQVNSPLHF
TRBJ2-7 TRBD1 many TRBV5-5 TGTGCCAGCAGCTTTGACAGGGGGGACTACGAGCAGTACTTC CASSFDRGDYEQYF
TRBJ2-3 TRBD2 many TRBV7-2 TGTGCCAGCAGCCCACAGCGGGGGGTTCTCACAGATACGCAGTATTTT CASSPQRGVLTDTQYF